The 5 T cell receptor beta chains given below trace back to one sample, sequenced in a study of T-cell reconstitution after alpha-beta-depleted transplantation in children. Unique molecular identifiers were built into the TCRbeta library. TCRdb fed the PCR reads into MiXCR, producing one record per CDR3 protein. The sample holds roughly 500,000 distinct CDR3 sequences, around 20% seen once. Here the sequenced sample was PBMCs from the stem cell graft donor, taken from the stem cell graft. All receptors come from a human donor who donated a stem cell graft to a child with acute lymphoblastic leukemia.

This chain joins TRBV20-1 and TRBJ2-3; TRBD1 might be the D (6 bases). Trimming stripped 3 bases from V and 2 bases from J, with 15 bases between. The CDR3 has 15 amino acids. The germline V gene has CDR1 DFQATT and CDR2 SNEGSKA (reference sequence). CDR3 nucleotides: TGCAGTGCTAGTGTAGGGGGACCGGACACAGATACGCAGTATTTT. It specifies CSASVGGPDTDTQYF.

The chain employs TRBV20-1 and TRBJ2-3; D is possibly TRBD1 (5 bases). The CDR3 contains 14 residues. Looked up from germline, CDR1 is DFQATT and CDR2 is SNEGSKA (reference sequence). V dropped 0 bases and J dropped 7 bases, with 14 bases sitting between them. CDR3 nucleotides: TGCAGTGCTAGAGATGAATTAAGGGGCTATACGCAGTATTTT. This codes for CSARDELRGYTQYF.

V and J are TRBV29-1 and TRBJ2-1; D remains ambiguous. Trimming took off 5 bases at V and 8 bases at J, with 19 bases between the two ends. Germline V lookup: CDR1 SQVTM, CDR2 ANQGSEA. The CDR3 runs 14 residues. The CDR3 DNA reads as TGCAGCGTTCCCTACTTGGCTAGTATAGATGAGCAGTTCTTC. This sequence encodes CSVPYLASIDEQFF.

A few counts support this clonotype. The rearrangement links TRBV11-2 to TRBJ2-1, with D possibly being TRBD2 (5 bases). The length of the CDR3 is 12 residues. V was pared by 4 bases and J by 9 bases, with 10 bases between. Germline V gene lookup returns CDR1 SGHAT and CDR2 FQNNGV. The CDR3 DNA is TGTGCCAGCAGCTACGGGGTCAGTGAGCAGTTCTTC. Its translation: CASSYGVSEQFF. Full variable domain (remainder filled in from reference TRBV11-2 and TRBJ2-1): EAGVAQSPRYKIIEKRQSVAFWCNPISGHATLYWYQQILGQGPKLLIQFQNNGVVDDSQLPKDRFSAERLKGVDSTLKIQPAKLEDSAVYLCASSYGVSEQFFGPGTRLTVL.

This clonotype was counted ten times or more. The chain carries TRBV3-1 and TRBJ2-7; either TRBD1 or TRBD2 may supply D (5 bases each). The CDR3 covers 16 residues. Germline lookup yields CDR1 LGHDT and CDR2 YNNKEL (reference sequence). With 1 base removed from V and 1 base from J, the gap between germline ends came to 14 bases. The chain's CDR3 is CASSQGGSSLSYEQYF. CDR3 DNA: TGTGCCAGCAGCCAAGGGGGGAGTTCCCTTTCCTACGAGCAGTACTTC.